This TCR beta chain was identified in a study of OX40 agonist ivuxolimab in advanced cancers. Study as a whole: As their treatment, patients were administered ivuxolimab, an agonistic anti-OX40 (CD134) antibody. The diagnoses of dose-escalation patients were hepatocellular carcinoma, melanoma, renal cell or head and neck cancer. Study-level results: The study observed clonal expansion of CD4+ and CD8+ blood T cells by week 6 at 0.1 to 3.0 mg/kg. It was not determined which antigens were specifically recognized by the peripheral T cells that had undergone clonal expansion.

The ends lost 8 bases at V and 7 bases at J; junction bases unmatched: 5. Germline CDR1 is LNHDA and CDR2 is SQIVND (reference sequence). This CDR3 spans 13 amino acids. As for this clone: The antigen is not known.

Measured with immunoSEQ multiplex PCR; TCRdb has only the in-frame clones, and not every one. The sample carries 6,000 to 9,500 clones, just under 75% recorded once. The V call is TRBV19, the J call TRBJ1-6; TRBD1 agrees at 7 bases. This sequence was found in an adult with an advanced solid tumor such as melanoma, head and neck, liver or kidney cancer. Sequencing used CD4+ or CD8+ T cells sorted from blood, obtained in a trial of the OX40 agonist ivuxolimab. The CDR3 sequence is CASRDSGNSPLHF. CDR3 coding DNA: TGTGCCAGTCGGGACAGTGGGAATTCACCCCTCCACTTT.